This T cell receptor beta chain stems from a study of cytomegalovirus exposure and HLA in healthy donors. With 60 Vbeta and 13 Jbeta primers, the PCR was carried out. Only in-frame clones appear in the TCRdb table, and some are missing; sequencing was by immunoSEQ multiplex PCR. The profile shows about 150,000 clones, about 61% of them singletons. Germline V gene data show CDR1 as SGHTA and CDR2 as FQGTGA. CDR3 size: 15 residues. V was trimmed by 5 bases and J by 5 bases, leaving 18 bases between them. The specimen was PBMCs. This clonotype originated in a male donor in good health and CMV-seronegative. The chain joins TRBV7-3 to TRBJ1-1; TRBD1 is a possible D gene (6 bases). The CDR3 spells CASSPLPGAVTEAFF. The CDR3 DNA reads as TGTGCCAGCAGCCCACTTCCAGGGGCTGTGACTGAAGCTTTCTTT.